This T cell receptor (beta chain) was sequenced during a study of chemoradiotherapy in HPV16-positive cancers. TCRdb keeps only in-frame clones here, not all; method: immunoSEQ multiplex PCR. The repertoire holds about 12,000 clones, with around three fifths as singletons. CDR1 SGHAT and CDR2 FQNNGV come from the germline V gene. J lost 6 bases, V lost 5 bases, and 11 bases had no gene match. The CDR3 covers 17 residues. Sampling was done from a patient who underwent chemoradiotherapy. This receptor was identified in a human donor with HPV-associated anogenital cancer. The rearrangement links TRBV11-2 to TRBJ1-5, with 12 bases fitting TRBD1. The CDR3 protein is CASSLLAGTGGPQPQHF. CDR3 sequence (DNA): TGTGCCAGCAGCCTCCTAGCCGGGACAGGGGGCCCTCAGCCCCAGCATTTT.